This T cell receptor (beta chain) originates from a study of blood T cells in healthy people across ages. Per sample, at least 5.5 micrograms of total RNA were extracted. The second PCR ran roughly 6 to 11 cycles with a sample-barcoded 5' primer and J-beta primers. In TCRdb, the 5' RACE reads were re-called with MiXCR into one record per CDR3 protein. This sample has over 1,500,000 distinct CDR3 sequences, with about two fifths found just once. About this clonotype: Its target is unknown.

Germline assignment: CDR1 SQVTM and CDR2 ANQGSEA. Trimming took off 2 bases at V and 10 bases at J, with 12 bases between the two ends. The CDR3 is 12 residues long. General observations from the study: A greater number of naive CD4+ cells and higher diversity distinguished long-lived donors from aged donors.

The sample taken for sequencing was blood. The chain recombines TRBV29-1 with TRBJ2-1; no definite D call. This sequence originates from a human donor in good health. CDR3 in DNA: TGCAGCGTTGAACCCAACAGCTACGAGCAGTTCTTC. Amino acid sequence: CSVEPNSYEQFF.